This T cell receptor beta chain emerged from a study of shared clonotypes between healthy human individuals (dated by TCRdb to between 2020 and 2021). At the level of the whole study: Three men and two women, aged 18 to 49 years, made up the cohort. For each donor, CD4 naive and CD4 memory were each run on three plates, CD8 naive on two plates, and CD8 memory on one plate. Blood TCR repertoires of a handful of healthy adults were deeply sequenced to estimate repertoire size and the extent of clonotype sharing between individuals. To increase sequencing depth and limit assay-specific biases, TCR repertoire library preparation and sequencing were carried out by different laboratories using diverse techniques. Each donor's leukapheresis produced roughly between roughly 0.85 and 9 billion PBMCs. What the study reported, not specific to this receptor: Because the study included a small number of donors, the genetic and exposure-history diversity represented was limited. Naive subsets generally had larger estimated clonotype richness than memory subsets did. Incomplete sequencing was indicated by rarefaction of sorted-subset datasets, despite the large sequencing depth. About 5% of naive CD4, more than 3% of naive CD8, 2% to 2.5% of memory CD4, and 0.4% of memory CD8 clonotypes were shared across several donors. Sampling was restricted to blood, and TCR repertoires in tissue are likely to differ from TCR repertoires in blood. Compared with non-shared clonotypes, clonotypes shared by all four sorted-subset donors had higher generation probabilities. Pairwise subsampling led to the expectation that sequencing depth would affect the degree of clonotype sharing among donors.

Donors were healthy HIV-negative adults with no recently reported acute infections or vaccinations. Only Caucasian adults living in Nashville, Tennessee, USA were represented among the donors. CD4+ T cells were enriched through magnetic negative selection, after which naive cells were positively selected on CD45RA and the remaining negative fraction served as the memory subset. After blood collection by leukapheresis, PBMCs were isolated using Ficoll-Histopaque density gradient centrifugation and then cryopreserved in the vapor phase of liquid nitrogen. Analytical flow cytometry was used to check the purity and quantity of every magnetically sorted T cell population. Genomic DNA was isolated from each sorted fraction and quantified by UV absorbance on a Nanodrop 2000c. The CDR3 starts with the cysteine, ends with the phenylalanine, and has 12 residues. The DNA shown is the 36-base CDR3, in frame from base 1. Relative to germline, V is 8 bases shorter and J is 0 bases shorter, with 5 bases between their ends. CDR1 and CDR2 were assigned from the germline V gene (reference sequence) as LNHNV and YYDKDF.

TCR CDR3 regions were amplified from genomic DNA by multiplex PCR using the deep immunoSEQ assay. For each cell subset, the extracted genomic DNA was distributed evenly across all wells of several immunoSEQ 96-well plates, and each plate served as one replicate. For sorted subsets, each replicate PCR was loaded with roughly 200 ng genomic DNA, equivalent to about 30,000 T cell genomes. Purified libraries were measured with a Qubit 3.0 fluorometer, size-checked on a Bioanalyzer 2100, and measured again with the KAPA Library Quantification kit. Every immunoSEQ 96-well plate was sequenced on a separate single-read 150-cycle Illumina NextSeq 550 flow cell. The study's processing was this. The immunoSEQ output contained only junctional sequences without quality scores, so filtering could not match that applied to full-length reads. Sequences were annotated with PyIR, a Python wrapper for IgBLAST v1.9, using IMGT germline references to assign V/J genes and CDR3. Reads with weak V/J assignments (E-value above 1e-6), missing CDR3, stop codons, out-of-frame junctions, or ambiguous translated residues were removed. V3J clonotypes were defined as sequences sharing the same inferred V gene, J gene, and CDR3 amino acid sequence. To compute the percentage overlap between repertoires, the number of shared unique clonotypes was divided by the size of the smaller repertoire. RTK rarefaction, the Chao1 estimator, and Recon v2.1 estimates of unobserved clonotypes were used to assess repertoire richness. For all TCRbeta clonotypes obtained by the gDNA method from a handful of donors, generation probabilities were computed with OLGA. TCRdb took over this immuneACCESS table, retaining in-frame rearrangements with V and J assigned. Such tables are incomplete; in checked studies, under half of the missing clones stem from an unresolved V gene, and the remainder is unexplained. D and trimming were read from the DNA, whereas the V and J calls and clone size are those reported in that table. Within this sample are some 980,000 clones, with 76% of them counted one time only. Approximately 1.5% of the sample goes to the ten largest clones.

Concerning this clone itself: The antigen it recognizes is unknown. No base qualities exist here, and no much larger clone lies one base off it. This CDR3 is also generated by other DNA sequences in the sample.

What was sequenced was memory CD4+ T cells sorted from blood. This specimen's cell subset or site label, interpreted: CD45RA-negative fraction. The chain is encoded by TRBV15 joined to TRBJ2-1, with an unclear D gene assignment. This receptor was obtained from a young man in good health. The CDR3 protein is CATLGSYNEQFF. The sequence in DNA is TGTGCCACCCTGGGCTCCTACAATGAGCAGTTCTTC.